This is a list of T cell receptor beta chains from one sample in a study of shared clonotypes between healthy human individuals. Clones were sequenced by immunoSEQ multiplex PCR, and TCRdb holds only the in-frame ones, with some missing. Of 2.3 million or so clones in the sample, more than 85% were seen once. Sequences were obtained from naive CD4+ T cells from PBMCs. The receptor source for this set is a man between 18 and 35 years old in good health. Some clones in this sample may be carry-over from other donors' samples. The CDR3 runs from the conserved cysteine through the conserved F or W. A D gene is named only where the DNA matches it firmly. Clone size is stated in some rows and not others, as once, few, many or a class when expanded.

size	V	D	J	CDR3	DNA
NA	TRBV7-3	NA	TRBJ2-3	CASSLTRGDTQYF	TGTGCCAGCAGCTTAACTAGGGGAGATACGCAGTATTTT
NA	TRBV18	TRBD1	TRBJ1-6	CASSPIGQGQSPLHF	TGTGCCAGCTCACCGATCGGACAGGGCCAGTCACCCCTCCACTTT
NA	TRBV21-1	NA	TRBJ1-2	CASSKAIRQNYGYTF	TGTGCCAGCAGCAAAGCGATCAGGCAAAACTATGGCTACACCTTC
NA	TRBV29-1	TRBD2	TRBJ2-1	CSVEPQRGLYNEQFF	TGCAGCGTTGAACCCCAGCGGGGCCTTTACAATGAGCAGTTCTTC
NA	TRBV18	NA	TRBJ1-5	CASSPQGASGNQPQHF	TGTGCCAGCTCACCCCAGGGCGCTTCTGGCAATCAGCCCCAGCATTTT
NA	TRBV6-1	TRBD1	TRBJ1-5	CASNRQGVINQPQHF	TGTGCCAGCAACCGCCAGGGGGTGATCAATCAGCCCCAGCATTTT
NA	TRBV6-5	NA	TRBJ1-4	CASSYALNEKLFF	TGTGCCAGCAGTTATGCCTTAAATGAAAAACTGTTTTTT
NA	TRBV5-1	NA	TRBJ2-7	CASSVTWAYEQYF	TGCGCCAGCAGCGTTACCTGGGCGTACGAGCAGTACTTC
once	TRBV28	NA	TRBJ2-7	CASSFLGQGREQYF	TGTGCCAGCAGTTTTTTGGGGCAGGGCCGCGAGCAGTACTTC
NA	TRBV28	TRBD1	TRBJ2-7	CASYRQGLYEQYF	TGTGCCAGCTACCGACAGGGGCTCTACGAGCAGTACTTC
NA	TRBV5-1	NA	TRBJ2-7	CASSLTWPSYEQYF	TGCGCCAGCAGCCTTACATGGCCTTCCTACGAGCAGTACTTC
NA	TRBV4-2	NA	TRBJ2-7	CASSQAGSVYEQYF	TGTGCCAGCAGCCAAGCGGGATCCGTGTACGAGCAGTACTTC
once	TRBV5-1	TRBD2	TRBJ2-7	CASSLAVSGLATEQYF	TGCGCCAGCAGCTTGGCCGTTTCGGGACTAGCGACCGAGCAGTACTTC